This T cell receptor (beta chain) was documented in a study of T cells in Graves' hyperthyroidism and ophthalmopathy. To note about this clonotype: What it recognizes is unknown.

This CDR3 is built from 15 residues. Germline loops: CDR1 SGHTA, CDR2 FQGTGA. Trimming pared 5 bases from V and 12 bases from J, leaving 23 bases between. RNA transcripts provided the source from which TCR beta CDR3 regions were amplified. The TCR CDR3 was amplified in a first-round RT-PCR using the HTBI primer set. TCRdb independently ran MiXCR on the multiplex PCR reads; one entry per CDR3 protein. The sample lists 85,000 to 110,000 distinct CDR3 sequences, less than 55% seen once, with approximately 25% in the top ten. Study-wide points: Most thyroid clonotypes expanded above 0.001 appeared in blood too.

The V gene is TRBV7-3, the J gene TRBJ2-1; D might be TRBD2 (5 bases). Sequences were obtained from blood. The TCR originated in a man between 40 and 49 years old with Graves' hyperthyroidism. CDR3 sequence reads: CASSLDGVSADTQFF. The CDR3 nucleotides read TGTGCCAGCAGCCTAGACGGTGTTAGCGCAGATACGCAGTTCTTC.